The subject of this entry is one T cell receptor beta chain. What it binds is not known. This record comes from a study of cytomegalovirus exposure and HLA in healthy donors. While unrecorded immune exposures were likely, the donors were nominally healthy when sampled. The CDR3 is 14 residues long. Trimming took off 3 bases at V and 6 bases at J, with 12 bases between the two ends. Per the germline V gene, CDR1 is MGHRA and CDR2 is YSYEKL. Study conclusions and caveats: It is likely that the observed cluster of highly shared sequence variants was a sequencing artifact.

The PCR contained 60 Vbeta and 13 Jbeta primers. Only in-frame clones appear in the TCRdb table, and some are missing; sequencing was by immunoSEQ multiplex PCR. The sample lists over 130,000 clones; roughly two thirds were seen once. The sequence derives from a male donor in good health and CMV-seronegative. The chain couples TRBV4-1 to TRBJ2-1, with a tentative D call TRBD2 (6 bases). Sequencing used PBMCs. The CDR3 reads CASSHGGSGNEQFF. CDR3 DNA sequence: TGCGCCAGCAGCCATGGGGGGAGTGGCAATGAGCAGTTCTTC.